This T cell receptor (beta chain) was identified in a study of T cell repertoires and HLA-DP antigens. TCRdb keeps only in-frame clones here, not all; method: immunoSEQ multiplex PCR. The sample records about 73,000 clones, around three quarters being singletons. V lost 4 bases, J lost 5 bases, and 3 bases stayed unmatched. CDR1 and CDR2 (germline): SGHDT, YYEEEE. CDR3 size: 14 residues. As for this clone: The antigen remains undetermined.

The gene calls are TRBV5-6 and TRBJ2-5; 12 bases are a match to TRBD1. The sequence came from a man in his fifties or sixties in good health and CMV-seronegative. Material for sequencing was CD4+ T cells from PBMCs. The CDR3 DNA reads TGTGCCAGCAGCGGGACAGGGGGCAGGGAGACCCAGTACTTC. Amino acids: CASSGTGGRETQYF.